What follows are 26 T cell receptor beta chains derived from one specimen sequenced in a study of neurological immune-mediated disorders. TCRdb itself ran the 5' RACE reads through MiXCR, one entry per CDR3 protein. The data hold some 77,000 distinct CDR3 sequences, with roughly an eighth observed a single time. Time point described: longitudinal time-point 1 (baseline). Material for sequencing was PBMCs. All receptors derive from a female donor with HTLV-1-associated myelopathy (HAM/TSP).

This clonotype turned up a few times. The V and J genes are TRBV14 and TRBJ2-3, with D perhaps TRBD2 (6 bases). Trimming removed 0 bases from V and 11 bases from J, with 12 bases in between. Germline values: CDR1 SGHDN, CDR2 FVKESK. The CDR3 has 13 residues. The CDR3 loop reads CASSQDWLGRQYF. CDR3 coding DNA: TGTGCCAGCAGCCAAGATTGGCTCGGGAGGCAGTATTTT.

This chain links TRBV7-9 with TRBJ2-7, with 7 bases lining up with TRBD1. The trim removed 5 bases at V and 7 bases at J, leaving 11 bases unmatched. Germline lookup yields CDR1 SEHNR and CDR2 FQNEAQ (reference sequence). The CDR3 is made up of 14 amino acids. CDR3 bases: TGTGCCAGCAGCCCACCGGGACAGTTGGGGGAGCAGTACTTC. Protein sequence: CASSPPGQLGEQYF.

This clonotype was seen a few times. The V and J genes are TRBV12-3 or TRBV12-4 and TRBJ2-1; D might be TRBD2 (7 bases). The V and J ends lost 6 bases and 0 bases respectively, with 12 bases between them. This CDR3 comprises 15 residues. The CDR3 reads CASSRGAGSYNEQFF. The CDR3 DNA reads as TGTGCCAGCAGCCGGGGGGCGGGCTCCTACAATGAGCAGTTCTTC.

V usage is TRBV2 and J usage is TRBJ2-7, with 8 bases aligning to TRBD1. The germline V gene encodes CDR1 SNHLY and CDR2 FYNNEI. The CDR3 is 13 residues long. Trimming removed 10 bases from V and 3 bases from J; junction bases left unmatched: 8. CDR3: CATTRTGIYEQYF. CDR3 nucleotide sequence: TGTGCCACTACCCGGACAGGGATCTACGAGCAGTACTTC.

This clonotype was recorded many times. This rearrangement joins TRBV20-1 to TRBJ2-7; 7 bases are a match to TRBD1. V gave up 6 bases and J gave up 5 bases; unmatched junction bases: 13. CDR3 length: 14 amino acids. The germline gives CDR1 DFQATT, CDR2 SNEGSKA (reference sequence). CDR3 coding DNA: TGCAGTGCCCCGAAGCAGGGGGAAAAAAACGAGCAGTACTTC. It codes for CSAPKQGEKNEQYF.

This clonotype was counted many times. The chain uses TRBV10-1 and TRBJ2-3; TRBD1 matches 8 bases. In germline, CDR1 is WNHNN, CDR2 SYGVQD (reference sequence). The CDR3 spans 14 residues. The junction had 2 bases not matched to a gene; V was cut back by 2 bases and J by 4 bases. The CDR3 DNA is TGCGCCAGCAGTGAGGGACAGGGCCCAGATACGCAGTATTTT. Amino acid sequence: CASSEGQGPDTQYF.

This clonotype was counted many times. The rearrangement links TRBV20-1 to TRBJ2-5; no firm D call. Per germline, CDR1 DFQATT and CDR2 SNEGSKA (reference sequence). V was cut by 2 bases and J by 2 bases, with 6 bases left in between. There are 12 residues in the CDR3. The chain's CDR3 is CSARFGQETQYF. The DNA for the CDR3 is TGCAGTGCTAGATTTGGGCAAGAGACCCAGTACTTC.

This clonotype was counted a few times. The chain recombines TRBV10-1 with TRBJ1-1; D might be TRBD1 (6 bases). V dropped 2 bases and J dropped 4 bases, with 17 bases sitting between them. CDR3 size: 16 residues. The germline gives CDR1 WNHNN, CDR2 SYGVQD (reference sequence). CDR3 nucleotides: TGCGCCAGCAGTGAGACAGGGAATTTGAGGAGCACTGAAGCTTTCTTT. It is translated as CASSETGNLRSTEAFF.

This clonotype was seen repeatedly, ten times or more. The chain joins TRBV6-6 to TRBJ2-2; 7 nucleotides align to TRBD2. Losses at the gene ends were 5 bases for V and 3 bases for J; bases not matched to a gene: 9. Germline CDR1 MNHNY, CDR2 SVGAGI (reference sequence). This CDR3 has 16 amino acids. The CDR3 nucleotides are TGTGCCAGCAGTCCCCTGTGGGGGGGGTACACCGGGGAGCTGTTTTTT. Protein: CASSPLWGGYTGELFF.

This clonotype was seen repeatedly, ten times or more. The chain carries TRBV7-3 and TRBJ1-2; unclear D gene. The CDR3 runs to 13 residues. The ends were cut back, 5 bases at V and 8 bases at J, with 15 bases in the middle. Per the germline V gene, CDR1 is SGHTA and CDR2 is FQGTGA. CDR3 loop: CASSPGQGSGYTF. In DNA, the CDR3 is TGTGCCAGCAGCCCCGGTCAAGGGAGCGGCTACACCTTC.

This clonotype came up many times. This rearrangement joins TRBV20-1 to TRBJ2-7; 8 nucleotides align to TRBD1. This CDR3 contains 12 residues. J was trimmed by 5 bases and V by 6 bases; bases with no gene match: 6. The V gene's germline CDR1 is DFQATT and CDR2 SNEGSKA (reference sequence). This chain's CDR3 is CSAPDRVNEQYF. The CDR3 nucleotides are TGCAGTGCCCCGGACAGGGTAAACGAGCAGTACTTC.

The table lists this clonotype with many counts. The V call is TRBV5-1, the J call TRBJ1-2, with D perhaps TRBD1 (5 bases). The CDR3 spans 13 residues. Germline-derived CDR1 and CDR2 are SGHRS and YFSETQ. V was shortened by 0 bases and J by 6 bases, with 9 bases between the two germline ends. The CDR3 DNA sequence: TGCGCCAGCAGCTTGGAAAGGGACCATGGCTACACCTTC. Translated: CASSLERDHGYTF. The variable domain in full, with the rest retrieved from reference TRBV5-1 and TRBJ1-2, is KAGVTQTPRYLIKTRGQQVTLSCSPISGHRSVSWYQQTPGQGLQFLFEYFSETQRNKGNFPGRFSGRQFSNSRSEMNVSTLELGDSALYLCASSLERDHGYTFGSGTRLTVV.

This clonotype occurred many times. CDR3 loop: CASQAPTNTGELFF. The CDR3 bases are TGCGCCAGCCAGGCTCCAACGAACACCGGGGAGCTGTTTTTT. The chain couples TRBV5-1 to TRBJ2-2; D ambiguous. CDR3 length: 14 amino acids. CDR1 and CDR2 from the germline V gene are SGHRS and YFSETQ. V lost 7 bases to trimming and J lost 0 bases, with 10 bases between them.

This clonotype occurred many times. The V call is TRBV5-1, the J call TRBJ1-5; tentatively, D is TRBD1 (6 bases). In germline, CDR1 is SGHRS, CDR2 YFSETQ. The length of the CDR3 is 14 residues. V lost 4 bases, J lost 4 bases, and 12 bases lay in between. CDR3 region: CASSLGTHNQPQHF. The CDR3 DNA reads as TGCGCCAGCAGCCTCGGGACACATAATCAGCCCCAGCATTTT.

On this clonotype itself: A read error may be the cause here, since a much bigger clone is one base away. This chain uses TRBV9 with TRBJ2-1, with TRBD2 as a possible D gene (6 bases). Germline V gene lookup returns CDR1 SGDLS and CDR2 YYNGEE. The CDR3 contains 15 residues. The CDR3, as DNA: TGTGTCAGCAGCGTAGCTACGGGACTCTACAATGAGCAGTTCTTC. Amino acids: CVSSVATGLYNEQFF.

This clonotype is deemed medium-sized. The gene calls are TRBV28 and TRBJ2-2, with a possible D match to TRBD1 (6 bases). The V gene's germline CDR1 is MDHEN and CDR2 SYDVKM. Trimming cost V 8 bases and J 0 bases, with 10 bases left between them. The length of the CDR3 is 14 residues. The CDR3 bases are TGTGCCAGCTACAGGGACCCGAACACCGGGGAGCTGTTTTTT. Its protein is CASYRDPNTGELFF. Complete variable domain (other parts from reference TRBV28 and TRBJ2-2): DVKVTQSSRYLVKRTGEKVFLECVQDMDHENMFWYRQDPGLGLRLIYFSYDVKMKEKGDIPEGYSVSREKKERFSLILESASTNQTSMYLCASYRDPNTGELFFGEGSRLTVL.

The sample holds many counts of this clonotype. CDR3 nucleotide sequence: TGTGCCAGCAGTCAGGGACAGGGGGACGGTCAGCCCCAGCATTTT. Translating it yields CASSQGQGDGQPQHF. J is TRBJ1-5 and V is TRBV12-3 or TRBV12-4, with 11 bases fitting TRBD1. The V and J ends lost 5 bases and 6 bases, in that order; junction bases with no gene match: 6. The CDR3 is 15 amino acids.

This clonotype showed up many times. The CDR3 DNA is TGCAGTGCTATACCCCCGGGATCCAACAATGAGCAGTTCTTC. Its protein is CSAIPPGSNNEQFF. The chain links TRBV20-1 to TRBJ2-1; tentative D call: TRBD2 (5 bases). Trimming pared 4 bases from V and 5 bases from J, leaving 15 bases between. The CDR3 is 14 amino acids. Germline loops: CDR1 DFQATT, CDR2 SNEGSKA (reference sequence).

This clonotype was seen at least ten times. In DNA, the CDR3 is TGCGCCAGCAGAATGGGGGGGACACCTATCGAGACCCAGTACTTC. Encoded protein: CASRMGGTPIETQYF. The J gene is TRBJ2-5, the V gene TRBV5-1; possible D gene TRBD2, 7 bases. Trimming took 5 bases from V and 5 from J, leaving 19 bases between them. CDR1 is SGHRS, CDR2 YFSETQ, per germline. The CDR3 runs to 15 residues. Looking up the rest from reference TRBV5-1 and TRBJ2-5 gives the full variable domain: KAGVTQTPRYLIKTRGQQVTLSCSPISGHRSVSWYQQTPGQGLQFLFEYFSETQRNKGNFPGRFSGRQFSNSRSEMNVSTLELGDSALYLCASRMGGTPIETQYFGPGTRLLVL.

Ten or more counts support this clonotype. The V and J genes are TRBV9 and TRBJ2-1, with 9 nucleotides matching TRBD2. From germline, CDR1 is SGDLS and CDR2 YYNGEE. V was pared by 0 bases and J by 3 bases, with 4 bases of the junction left unmatched. The CDR3 totals 16 residues. The CDR3 region has the DNA TGTGCCAGCAGCGTAGGAGCTAGCGGGGACTACAATGAGCAGTTCTTC. Protein: CASSVGASGDYNEQFF.

Ten or more counts support this clonotype. The rearrangement uses TRBV20-1 and TRBJ1-5; D is ambiguous. Germline CDR1 DFQATT, CDR2 SNEGSKA (reference sequence). The CDR3 is 14 residues long. Trimming shortened V by 0 bases and J by 4 bases, and 10 bases separated the two germline ends. The CDR3: CSARDRLGNQPQHF. The CDR3, as DNA: TGCAGTGCTAGAGACCGGTTAGGGAATCAGCCCCAGCATTTT.

A few counts support this clonotype. The chain couples TRBV3-1 to TRBJ1-2; unclear D gene. Trimming took off 0 bases at V and 4 bases at J, with 9 bases between the two ends. The CDR3 contains 14 residues. The germline gives CDR1 LGHDT, CDR2 YNNKEL (reference sequence). The DNA of the CDR3 is TGTGCCAGCAGCCAAGAACCGGGGATCTATGGCTACACCTTC. Residues: CASSQEPGIYGYTF.

This clonotype was recorded at least ten times. This chain connects TRBV5-1 to TRBJ2-5; D gene ambiguous. Trimming took 4 bases from V and 3 from J, leaving 16 bases between them. Germline assignment: CDR1 SGHRS and CDR2 YFSETQ. This CDR3 is 15 amino acids long. The CDR3 sequence: CASSRWTGGKETQYF. CDR3 nucleotide sequence: TGCGCCAGCAGCCGTTGGACGGGTGGGAAAGAGACCCAGTACTTC.

In the case of this clonotype: This may come from a read error, since a much larger clone is one base off. This chain connects TRBV5-1 to TRBJ2-5; 7 bases are a match to TRBD2. With 1 base clipped from V and 3 bases from J, the junction kept 9 bases outside the gene matches. The CDR3 extends over 16 amino acids. Germline CDR1 SGHRS, CDR2 YFSETQ. DNA for the CDR3: TGCGCCAGCAGCTTGCAGTCAAGCGGGGTCGAAGAGACCCAGTACTTC. Translation gives CASSLQSSGVEETQYF.

This chain joins TRBV29-1 and TRBJ1-5; TRBD1 aligns across 9 bases. Germline values: CDR1 SQVTM, CDR2 ANQGSEA. The CDR3 has 14 residues. The CDR3: CSATGGPDNQPQHF. The DNA for the CDR3 is TGCAGTGCAACAGGGGGCCCAGACAATCAGCCCCAGCATTTT.

This clonotype was seen a handful of times. The V call is TRBV12-3 or TRBV12-4, the J call TRBJ2-1, with D perhaps matching TRBD2 (5 bases). V was shortened by 3 bases and J by 5 bases, with 14 bases between the two germline ends. The CDR3 length is 15 residues. This CDR3 reads CASSFRGFSDNEQFF. The CDR3 nucleotides are TGTGCCAGCAGTTTCCGCGGGTTTTCAGACAATGAGCAGTTCTTC.